Sequencing of this T cell receptor (beta chain) was carried out in a study of blood T cell repertoires in COVID-19 (dated by TCRdb to the early 2020s). Regarding the research as a whole: Samples from collaborators originated in the United States, Italy and Spain and spanned both the acute and convalescent phases of COVID-19. The repertoires were released in a freely available public database meant as a resource for research on the immune response to SARS-CoV-2. HLA class I and class II types, where available, came from metadata supplied by the sample provider rather than from assay-based typing. The samples were drawn from the first 160 participants of the ongoing ImmuneRACE study and from 950 to 1,500 subjects provided by 6 global collaborators. The material from the prospective study consisted of cDNA or gDNA derived from T cells, B-cell-depleted T cells, or PBMCs. Subjects who had been exposed to COVID-19, were actively infected with it, or had recovered from it provided the deeply sampled blood TCRbeta repertoires that made up the dataset. Nearly every sample came with metadata listing a de-identified subject ID, COVID-19 status, age in years and sex.

In the prospective study, participants were about 18 to 89 years old, resided in 24 geographic areas of the United States, and were enrolled through a virtual design. In the prospective study, cohorts were assigned on the basis of participant-reported clinical history obtained from a screening survey and a study questionnaire. Exposed participants had been in contact with someone with a PCR-confirmed or clinician-diagnosed COVID-19 case within 2 weeks of study entry. In the prospective study, mobile phlebotomists collected whole blood, serum and a nasopharyngeal or oropharyngeal swab from each participant. Prospective study participants could optionally give additional blood draws and questionnaires over an approximately 2-month period. Before DNA extraction, prospective study blood samples were shipped either frozen or at room temperature. From the cysteine through the phenylalanine, the CDR3 covers 11 amino acids. Of the read, only the CDR3 DNA is kept; its 33 bases are in frame from base 1. V is reduced by 7 bases and J by 5 bases, leaving a spacing of 9 bases between them. The germline V gene specifies SGHRS as CDR1 and YFSETQ as CDR2.

TCRbeta CDR3 regions were amplified from genomic DNA using the immunoSEQ Assay, a bias-controlled multiplex PCR. Processing in the source paper ran as follows. Nucleated cell counts per sample were estimated from amplification of reference gene primers within the assay. To quantify the absolute abundance of each unique TCRbeta CDR3 rearrangement, sequence reads were collapsed and filtered. Productive Simpson clonality was computed per sample as the square root of Simpson's diversity index over productive rearrangements. The table was pulled from immuneACCESS by TCRdb, which kept in-frame rearrangements only. Such tables lose some clones; where checked, under half of the loss comes from unresolved V genes, and the rest has no known cause. Clonal size and the V and J genes are those of that table, whereas D and trimming came from the DNA. This sample is represented by over 200,000 clones; 90% of them were singletons. Roughly 15% of the sample lies in the top ten.

What the authors observed across the whole study: How much clinical and demographic metadata was included differed by source and by participant, and the metadata was provided uncurated.

In the case of this clone: There is no known antigen for this receptor. Within one base of it there is no much larger clone, and no base qualities were kept.

This chain is built from TRBV5-1 and TRBJ2-5; matching of 5 bases hints at TRBD1 as the D gene. This receptor was obtained from a man between 25 and 39 years old who had been exposed to COVID-19. The source material was PBMCs or T cells enriched from blood (not recorded which). Here the CDR3 is given as CASAAGETQYF. The DNA sequence follows: TGCGCCAGCGCCGCAGGGGAGACCCAGTACTTC.